One and the same sample provided the 25 T cell receptor beta chains below, sequenced in a study of response to subunit inactivated influenza vaccine. TCRdb recomputed calls from the RT-PCR reads with MiXCR, one row per CDR3 protein. The table has 650,000 to 800,000 distinct CDR3 sequences, 11% to 15% seen once. Here the sequenced sample was PBMCs from blood, taken approximately 15 days before vaccination. The receptors were gathered from a man over 45 who received an inactivated influenza vaccine.

The chain joins TRBV20-1 to TRBJ2-7; 10 nucleotides match TRBD2. This CDR3 is built from 17 residues. Germline trimming cut 0 bases from V and 2 bases from J; bases unmatched to any gene: 10. The V gene's germline CDR1 is DFQATT and CDR2 SNEGSKA (reference sequence). The CDR3 region has the DNA TGCAGTGCTAGAGATGTAATGCTAGCGGGGGATCCCTACGAGCAGTACTTC. Its translation: CSARDVMLAGDPYEQYF.

This clonotype was found once. The chain has TRBV4-3 and TRBJ2-2; tentative D call: TRBD2 (6 bases). This CDR3 is built from 16 residues. The germline V gene has CDR1 LGHNA and CDR2 YSLEER. Trimming stripped 4 bases from V and 2 bases from J, with 14 bases between. The CDR3 DNA reads as TGCGCCAGCAGCCCGGCGGGAATGGCCAACACCGGGGAGCTGTTTTTT. This translates into CASSPAGMANTGELFF.

This clonotype was observed a handful of times. The genes are TRBV20-1 and TRBJ2-5, with D tentatively TRBD1 (6 bases). The germline gives CDR1 DFQATT, CDR2 SNEGSKA (reference sequence). CDR3 size: 15 residues. The V and J ends lost 5 bases and 4 bases respectively, with 20 bases between them. CDR3 in DNA: TGCAGTGCTGCCAGGGGTACGGGGTATGGAGAGACCCAGTACTTC. Its translation: CSAARGTGYGETQYF.

The sample holds many counts of this clonotype. CDR3 loop: CSVGWDQETQYF. CDR3 sequence (DNA): TGCAGCGTTGGGTGGGACCAAGAGACCCAGTACTTC. The chain couples TRBV29-1 to TRBJ2-5; D is uncertain. The length of the CDR3 is 12 residues. Trimming took 4 bases from V and 0 from J, leaving 6 bases between them. The germline CDR1 and CDR2 sequences are SQVTM and ANQGSEA.

V and J are TRBV5-1 and TRBJ2-5, with D hard to call. Trimming shortened V by 4 bases and J by 2 bases, and 9 bases separated the two germline ends. The CDR3 runs 13 residues. Germline lookup yields CDR1 SGHRS and CDR2 YFSETQ. The CDR3 nucleotides read TGCGCCAGCAGCGAACTCCGACAAGAGACCCAGTACTTC. Its protein is CASSELRQETQYF.

A few counts support this clonotype. The genes are TRBV7-9 and TRBJ1-1, with 9 bases matching TRBD1. Germline loops: CDR1 SEHNR, CDR2 FQNEAQ (reference sequence). Trimming removed 7 bases from V and 5 bases from J; junction bases left unmatched: 14. CDR3 size: 16 residues. CDR3 DNA sequence: TGTGCCAGCACTCCGGGCGTCCGGACAGGGGATACTGAAGCTTTCTTT. Translation gives CASTPGVRTGDTEAFF.

The chain links TRBV3-1 to TRBJ2-7, with D maybe TRBD2 (6 bases). With 4 bases removed from V and 4 bases from J, the gap between germline ends came to 17 bases. Germline loops: CDR1 LGHDT, CDR2 YNNKEL (reference sequence). The CDR3 spans 15 residues. The CDR3 DNA sequence: TGTGCCAGCAGCCCAGTCCCGCGGGGCCCATACGAGCAGTACTTC. Translation: CASSPVPRGPYEQYF.

There are a few counts of this clonotype. J is TRBJ2-5 and V is TRBV5-1; 9 nucleotides line up with TRBD2. Trimming took 4 bases from V and 5 from J; bases not matched to a gene: 9. CDR3 length: 15 residues. Looked up from germline, CDR1 is SGHRS and CDR2 is YFSETQ. CDR3 loop: CASSLRGGLSETQYF. The CDR3 DNA sequence: TGCGCCAGCAGCCTGCGGGGGGGCCTGAGTGAGACCCAGTACTTC.

The chain couples TRBV20-1 to TRBJ1-5; 8 bases map to TRBD1. In germline, CDR1 is DFQATT, CDR2 SNEGSKA (reference sequence). Trimming cost V 4 bases and J 1 base; bases outside gene matches: 12. This CDR3 comprises 17 residues. This chain's CDR3 is CSATLRQGMGSNQPQHF. The DNA for the CDR3 is TGCAGTGCTACGCTCCGACAGGGGATGGGGAGCAATCAGCCCCAGCATTTT.

In this sample, this clonotype turned up a few times. The chain recombines TRBV4-2 with TRBJ2-1; D unclear. The CDR3 runs 13 residues. Germline V gene sequence: CDR1 LGHNA, CDR2 YNFKEQ. V lost 2 bases to trimming and J lost 3 bases, with 5 bases between them. Here the CDR3 DNA reads TGTGCCAGCAGCCAATCCGACTACAATGAGCAGTTCTTC. Translated, it gives CASSQSDYNEQFF.

This clonotype was seen a few times. The J gene is TRBJ1-1, the V gene TRBV30; weak D call: TRBD1 (6 bases). This CDR3 spans 14 amino acids. Looked up from germline, CDR1 is GTSNPN and CDR2 is SVGIG (reference sequence). V shed 2 bases and J shed 4 bases, with 14 bases lying between them. The chain's CDR3 is CAWSRAGVGTEAFF. CDR3 coding DNA: TGTGCCTGGAGTCGGGCAGGGGTTGGCACTGAAGCTTTCTTT.

Many counts were recorded for this clonotype. The rearrangement uses TRBV12-3 or TRBV12-4 and TRBJ2-4; TRBD1 might be the D (6 bases). With 6 bases removed from V and 7 bases from J, the gap between germline ends came to 10 bases. This CDR3 comprises 12 residues. CDR3 DNA sequence: TGTGCCAGCAGCCACAGGGTTAACATTCAGTACTTC. Amino acids: CASSHRVNIQYF.

The chain recombines TRBV7-4 with TRBJ2-7; D remains ambiguous. This CDR3 is built from 13 residues. The V gene's germline CDR1 is SGHVT and CDR2 SQSDAQ. The V end was cut by 8 bases, the J end by 2 bases, with 13 bases between. The CDR3 loop is CASPTATAYEQYF. CDR3 DNA: TGTGCCAGCCCCACCGCAACAGCCTACGAGCAGTACTTC.

V usage is TRBV12-3 or TRBV12-4 and J usage is TRBJ2-6; unclear D gene. The CDR3 covers 15 residues. With 5 bases removed from V and 0 bases from J, the gap between germline ends came to 8 bases. The CDR3 nucleotides are TGTGCCAGCAGTCCGCAGCTCTCTGGGGCCAACGTCCTGACTTTC. Protein: CASSPQLSGANVLTF.

V usage is TRBV3-1 and J usage is TRBJ2-5; D call uncertain. The CDR3 consists of 16 residues. Germline values: CDR1 LGHDT, CDR2 YNNKEL (reference sequence). Between the trimmed V and J ends, which lost 1 base and 2 bases, there was a span of 14 bases. CDR3 region: CASSQVNSGLQETQYF. CDR3 bases: TGTGCCAGCAGCCAAGTGAATTCGGGCCTTCAAGAGACCCAGTACTTC.

This clonotype was counted between two and nine times. The CDR3 nucleotides are TGTGCCAGCACTGCAGGCAAGGGAACCTACGAGCAGTACTTC. Amino acid sequence: CASTAGKGTYEQYF. V and J are TRBV6-1 and TRBJ2-7, with D unclear. Germline V lookup: CDR1 MNHNS, CDR2 SASEGT. The CDR3 consists of 14 residues. Trimming took 7 bases from V and 2 from J, leaving 15 bases between them.

This clonotype has at least ten counts. This chain connects TRBV7-9 to TRBJ2-1; D call uncertain. CDR1 is SEHNR, CDR2 FQNEAQ, per germline (reference sequence). CDR3 length equals 16 residues. V was shortened by 2 bases and J by 0 bases, with 11 bases between the two germline ends. The chain's CDR3 is CASSLMASGSYNEQFF. CDR3 sequence (DNA): TGTGCCAGCAGCTTAATGGCATCGGGCTCCTACAATGAGCAGTTCTTC. The entire variable domain, with the rest obtained from reference TRBV7-9 and TRBJ2-1, is as follows: DTGVSQNPRHKITKRGQNVTFRCDPISEHNRLYWYRQTLGQGPEFLTYFQNEAQLEKSRLLSDRFSAERPKGSFSTLEIQRTEQGDSAMYLCASSLMASGSYNEQFFGPGTRLTVL.

The chain carries TRBV5-1 and TRBJ1-6; 9 bases match TRBD1. Germline V CDR1 and CDR2: SGHRS, YFSETQ. CDR3 length: 14 residues. With V trimmed by 4 bases and J by 10 bases, 6 bases remained unmatched. DNA for the CDR3: TGCGCCAGCAGCCTGGGACAGGGAAGGTCACCCCTCCACTTT. Protein: CASSLGQGRSPLHF.

The sample holds a few counts of this clonotype. The chain carries TRBV12-3 or TRBV12-4 and TRBJ1-1; no clear D gene. The V and J ends lost 7 bases and 5 bases respectively, with 11 bases between them. This CDR3 is 12 amino acids long. CDR3 DNA: TGTGCCAGCACCCCGGGTTGGACTGAAGCTTTCTTT. Translation: CASTPGWTEAFF.

A few counts support this clonotype. CDR3 in DNA: TGTGCCAGCAGTGAAATGAAAGGTGCTAGCGGGGGGCCAGATACGCAGTATTTT. Translating it yields CASSEMKGASGGPDTQYF. The genes are TRBV2 and TRBJ2-3; TRBD2 matches 11 bases. V gave up 2 bases and J gave up 4 bases; unmatched junction bases: 11. Germline V lookup: CDR1 SNHLY, CDR2 FYNNEI. The CDR3 is 18 amino acids.

Points on this clonotype: It may be a read error: a sequence one base away is much more abundant. This sequence joins TRBV12-3 or TRBV12-4 and TRBJ1-2; a weak D match, TRBD1 (5 bases). This CDR3 has 14 amino acids. CDR3 nucleotide sequence: TGTGCCGGCAGTTTAAACCAGGGTCTCTATGGCTACACCTTC. This encodes CAGSLNQGLYGYTF.

This clonotype was detected many times. This chain uses TRBV30 with TRBJ1-2; D not resolved. Trimming removed 0 bases from V and 5 bases from J, with 4 bases in between. Germline CDR1 is GTSNPN and CDR2 is SVGIG (reference sequence). The CDR3 contains 11 residues. In DNA form, the CDR3 reads TGTGCCTGGAGTGTGGGTTATGGCTACACCTTC. It is translated as CAWSVGYGYTF.

This clonotype was detected a few times. The chain carries TRBV24-1 and TRBJ2-5; 10 nucleotides match TRBD1. CDR1 is KGHDR, CDR2 SFDVKD, per germline. The CDR3 covers 14 residues. Trimming removed 5 bases from V and 5 bases from J; junction bases left unmatched: 4. This CDR3 reads CATSGDRGRETQYF. The CDR3 coding sequence is TGTGCCACCAGTGGGGACAGGGGAAGGGAGACCCAGTACTTC.

This chain joins TRBV20-1 and TRBJ2-1; 10 bases are shared with TRBD1. The J segment lost 9 bases and the V segment lost 1 base, leaving 3 bases of the junction unmatched. The CDR3 is 13 residues long. Germline CDR1 is DFQATT and CDR2 is SNEGSKA (reference sequence). CDR3 loop: CSARGQGASEQFF. The DNA for the CDR3 is TGCAGTGCTAGAGGACAGGGGGCTAGTGAGCAGTTCTTC.

This clonotype was counted at least ten times. CDR3 amino acids: CASSLAGTSGGAYNEQFF. CDR3 DNA sequence: TGCGCCAGCAGCTTGGCCGGGACTAGCGGGGGGGCTTACAATGAGCAGTTCTTC. The V call is TRBV5-1, the J call TRBJ2-1; 16 bases fit TRBD2. This CDR3 region has 18 residues. The ends lost 0 bases at V and 4 bases at J; junction bases unmatched: 4. CDR1 and CDR2 from the germline V gene are SGHRS and YFSETQ.